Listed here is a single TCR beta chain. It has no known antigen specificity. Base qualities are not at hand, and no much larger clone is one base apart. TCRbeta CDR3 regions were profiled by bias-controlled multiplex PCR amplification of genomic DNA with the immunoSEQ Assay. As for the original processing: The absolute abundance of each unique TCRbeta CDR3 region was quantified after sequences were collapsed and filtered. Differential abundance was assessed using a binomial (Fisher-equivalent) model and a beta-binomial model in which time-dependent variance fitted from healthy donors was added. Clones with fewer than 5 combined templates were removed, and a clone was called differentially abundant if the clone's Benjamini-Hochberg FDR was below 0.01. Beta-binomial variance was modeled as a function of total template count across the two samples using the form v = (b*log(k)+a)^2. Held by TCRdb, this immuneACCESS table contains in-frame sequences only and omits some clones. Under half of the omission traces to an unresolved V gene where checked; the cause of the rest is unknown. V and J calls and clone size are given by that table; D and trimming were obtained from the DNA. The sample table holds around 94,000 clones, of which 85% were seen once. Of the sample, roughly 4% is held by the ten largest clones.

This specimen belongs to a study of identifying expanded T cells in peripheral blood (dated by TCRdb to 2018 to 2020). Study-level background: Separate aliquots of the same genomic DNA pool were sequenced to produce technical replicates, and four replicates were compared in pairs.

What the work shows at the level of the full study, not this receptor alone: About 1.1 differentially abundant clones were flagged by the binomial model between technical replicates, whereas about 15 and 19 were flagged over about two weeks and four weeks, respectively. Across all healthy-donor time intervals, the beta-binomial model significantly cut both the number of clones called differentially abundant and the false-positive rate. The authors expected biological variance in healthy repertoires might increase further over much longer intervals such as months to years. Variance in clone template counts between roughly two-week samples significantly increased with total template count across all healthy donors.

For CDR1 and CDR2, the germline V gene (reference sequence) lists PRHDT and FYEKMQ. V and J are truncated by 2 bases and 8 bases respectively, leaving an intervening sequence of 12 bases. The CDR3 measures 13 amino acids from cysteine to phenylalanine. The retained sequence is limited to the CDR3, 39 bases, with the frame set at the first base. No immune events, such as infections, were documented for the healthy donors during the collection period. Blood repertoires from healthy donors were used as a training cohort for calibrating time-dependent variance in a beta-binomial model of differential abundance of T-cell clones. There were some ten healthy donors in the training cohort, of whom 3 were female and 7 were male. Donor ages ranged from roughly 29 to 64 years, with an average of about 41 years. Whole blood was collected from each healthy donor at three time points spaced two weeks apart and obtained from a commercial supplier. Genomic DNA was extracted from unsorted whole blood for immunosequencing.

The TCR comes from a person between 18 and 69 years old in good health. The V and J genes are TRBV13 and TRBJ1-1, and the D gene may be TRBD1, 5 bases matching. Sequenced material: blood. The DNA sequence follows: TGTGCCAGCAGCTTAAGAGGGGTTGGGGAAGCTTTCTTT. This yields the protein CASSLRGVGEAFF.